A selection of T cell receptor beta chains follows, all from one sample in a study of cytotoxic CD8 clonotypes in ibrutinib-treated CLL. Assay used: immunoSEQ multiplex PCR; TCRdb lists only in-frame clones, some missing. The sample records about 130,000 clones, approximately 83% being singletons. Here the sequenced sample was PBMCs, taken after 24 months of ibrutinib treatment. The receptors here all came from a human donor with chronic lymphocytic leukemia. Each CDR3 is given with its conserved first and last residue. D genes are given only for firm matches. A clone size is listed for some rows: how often the clone was seen (once, few, many), or a class if it is expanded.

CDR3 protein | CDR3 DNA | D gene | J gene | clone size | CDR3 length | V gene
CASSLHGQRFNYGYTF | TGTGCCAGTAGTCTGCATGGACAGAGATTTAACTATGGCTACACCTTC | NA | TRBJ1-2 | NA | 16 | TRBV19
CASSLEAGTYNEQFF | TGCGCCAGCAGCTTGGAGGCGGGAACCTACAATGAGCAGTTCTTC | NA | TRBJ2-1 | NA | 15 | TRBV5-1
CASSALGQGPYGYTF | TGTGCCAGCAGCGCACTCGGACAGGGGCCTTATGGCTACACCTTC | TRBD1 | TRBJ1-2 | NA | 15 | TRBV9
CATRTGGERETQYF | TGTGCCACCAGGACTGGGGGGGAAAGGGAGACCCAGTACTTC | TRBD2 | TRBJ2-5 | once | 14 | TRBV15
CASSLSGPYYEQYF | TGTGCCAGCAGTTTATCCGGGCCCTACTACGAGCAGTACTTC | NA | TRBJ2-7 | NA | 14 | TRBV28
CSVARTENTEAFF | TGCAGCGTTGCCCGGACAGAAAACACTGAAGCTTTCTTT | NA | TRBJ1-1 | once | 13 | TRBV29-1
CASSSPLQEYPTDTQYF | TGTGCCAGCAGTTCTCCCCTTCAGGAGTACCCAACAGATACGCAGTATTTT | NA | TRBJ2-3 | NA | 17 | TRBV27
CASSYRWEKLFF | TGTGCCAGCAGTTATAGATGGGAAAAACTGTTTTTT | NA | TRBJ1-4 | NA | 12 | TRBV28
CANLRQKLYEQYF | TGCGCCAACCTTCGACAGAAGCTGTACGAGCAGTACTTC | NA | TRBJ2-7 | NA | 13 | TRBV10-1
CASSQAGAGEETQYF | TGTGCCAGCAGCCAAGCAGGAGCGGGAGAAGAGACCCAGTACTTC | TRBD2 | TRBJ2-5 | NA | 15 | TRBV4-2
CSVVTRQMNTEAFF | TGCAGCGTTGTTACTCGGCAGATGAACACTGAAGCTTTCTTT | NA | TRBJ1-1 | NA | 14 | TRBV29-1
CASSPGQLSGNTIYF | TGTGCCAGCTCACCAGGACAACTCTCTGGAAACACCATATATTTT | NA | TRBJ1-3 | NA | 15 | TRBV18
CASRIGRPGNTIYF | TGTGCCAGTCGTATTGGGAGACCGGGAAACACCATATATTTT | NA | TRBJ1-3 | NA | 14 | TRBV19
CASSPSRGLGYNEQFF | TGTGCCAGCTCACCCAGCAGGGGGTTGGGCTACAATGAGCAGTTCTTC | TRBD1 | TRBJ2-1 | NA | 16 | TRBV18
CASSSGGNEYEQYF | TGTGCCAGCAGCTCGGGGGGAAATGAATACGAGCAGTACTTC | TRBD2 | TRBJ2-7 | NA | 14 | TRBV28
CASSYHRGVRTEAFF | TGTGCCAGCAGTTATCACAGGGGAGTTCGGACTGAAGCTTTCTTT | TRBD1 | TRBJ1-1 | few | 15 | TRBV27
CASSLAGPTPSGNTIYF | TGTGCCAGCAGCTTGGCCGGCCCGACTCCCTCTGGAAACACCATATATTTT | NA | TRBJ1-3 | NA | 17 | TRBV5-4
CASSQDRDTLRAFF | TGCGCCAGCAGCCAAGATCGGGACACCCTAAGAGCTTTCTTT | NA | TRBJ1-1 | NA | 14 | TRBV4-1
CASSISPSYEQYF | TGTGCCAGTAGTATAAGCCCGTCCTACGAGCAGTACTTC | NA | TRBJ2-7 | few | 13 | TRBV19
CASSIAAGGPDMAKNIQYF | TGTGCCAGTAGTATAGCTGCGGGAGGGCCTGATATGGCCAAAAACATTCAGTACTTC | TRBD2 | TRBJ2-4 | NA | 19 | TRBV19
CASSKSRDFIYNEQFF | TGTGCCAGCAGCAAATCCCGGGACTTCATCTACAATGAGCAGTTCTTC | NA | TRBJ2-1 | once | 16 | TRBV28
CAISESGAWVAIYEQYF | TGTGCCATCAGTGAGTCGGGGGCTTGGGTGGCTATCTACGAGCAGTACTTC | NA | TRBJ2-7 | few | 17 | TRBV10-3
CASSVGLETYNEQFF | TGTGCCAGCAGCGTAGGTCTAGAAACCTACAATGAGCAGTTCTTC | NA | TRBJ2-1 | NA | 15 | TRBV9
CASSPDVAPPYEQYF | TGTGCCAGCTCACCAGATGTGGCTCCACCCTACGAGCAGTACTTC | NA | TRBJ2-7 | NA | 15 | TRBV18
CASSPTGSSTDTQYF | TGTGCCAGCAGCCCCACAGGGAGCAGCACAGATACGCAGTATTTT | NA | TRBJ2-3 | NA | 15 | TRBV11-3
CASLSTEAFF | TGTGCCAGCTTAAGTACTGAAGCTTTCTTT | NA | TRBJ1-1 | NA | 10 | TRBV2
CASSLGGQGLNTEAFF | TGTGCCAGCAGCTTAGGAGGACAGGGATTGAACACTGAAGCTTTCTTT | TRBD1 | TRBJ1-1 | NA | 16 | TRBV7-3
CASRRERGSYEQYF | TGTGCCAGCAGGCGAGAGAGGGGCTCCTACGAGCAGTACTTC | NA | TRBJ2-7 | NA | 14 | TRBV27
CASSPAPGAITDTQYF | TGCGCCAGCAGCCCGGCCCCGGGAGCGATCACAGATACGCAGTATTTT | NA | TRBJ2-3 | once | 16 | TRBV5-1
CASTDGGGGNTIYF | TGTGCCAGCACCGATGGGGGAGGAGGAAACACCATATATTTT | NA | TRBJ1-3 | NA | 14 | TRBV2
CAINSGRAPDTQYF | TGTGCCATCAACAGCGGGAGGGCCCCAGATACGCAGTATTTT | TRBD2 | TRBJ2-3 | NA | 14 | TRBV10-3
CASSLDGSVSYNEQFF | TGTGCCAGCAGCTTAGATGGGAGTGTGTCCTACAATGAGCAGTTCTTC | NA | TRBJ2-1 | NA | 16 | TRBV7-2
CASSEVLGSPLHF | TGTGCCAGCAGTGAAGTCTTGGGTTCACCCCTCCACTTT | NA | TRBJ1-6 | NA | 13 | TRBV6-1
CASSRVGADEKLFF | TGTGCCAGCAGCCGGGTGGGGGCGGATGAAAAACTGTTTTTT | NA | TRBJ1-4 | NA | 14 | TRBV5-5
CASAALSATSEAFF | TGTGCCAGCGCTGCCTTGTCGGCGACTTCTGAAGCTTTCTTT | NA | TRBJ1-1 | NA | 14 | TRBV27
CASSSGTARPYSSTDTQYF | TGTGCCAGCAGCAGCGGGACAGCCCGTCCCTACTCGAGCACAGATACGCAGTATTTT | NA | TRBJ2-3 | NA | 19 | TRBV7-9
CASSLGPAASYGYTF | TGTGCCAGCAGTTTAGGTCCCGCAGCTAGCTATGGCTACACCTTC | NA | TRBJ1-2 | many | 15 | TRBV27
CASSISGTGGTAFF | TGTGCCAGCAGTATATCCGGGACGGGGGGGACAGCTTTCTTT | NA | TRBJ1-1 | once | 14 | TRBV28
CASSPGRTSGGAINEQFF | TGTGCCAGCAGCCCCGGCCGGACTAGCGGGGGGGCAATCAATGAGCAGTTCTTC | TRBD2 | TRBJ2-1 | NA | 18 | TRBV7-3
CASSQDLTGALVNTEAFF | TGCGCCAGCAGCCAAGATTTAACCGGGGCTCTAGTGAACACTGAAGCTTTCTTT | NA | TRBJ1-1 | NA | 18 | TRBV4-3
CASRQSLAKRGEQYF | TGCGCCAGCAGACAATCATTAGCTAAACGGGGTGAGCAGTACTTC | NA | TRBJ2-7 | NA | 15 | TRBV5-1
CASSQWSSGGRNTGELFF | TGTGCCAGCAGCCAATGGTCTAGCGGGGGCCGGAACACCGGGGAGCTGTTTTTT | TRBD2 | TRBJ2-2 | NA | 18 | TRBV4-2
CAGQGAADTQYF | TGTGCCGGACAGGGGGCTGCAGATACGCAGTATTTT | TRBD1 | TRBJ2-3 | NA | 12 | TRBV28
CASSLAELGNEQYF | TGTGCCAGCAGCTTAGCGGAGTTGGGCAACGAGCAGTACTTC | NA | TRBJ2-7 | NA | 14 | TRBV7-2
CASRPLSRNTGELFF | TGTGCCAGCAGGCCCCTTTCCAGGAACACCGGGGAGCTGTTTTTT | NA | TRBJ2-2 | NA | 15 | TRBV28
CASSQALGYEQYF | TGCGCCAGCAGCCAAGCCCTAGGTTACGAGCAGTACTTC | NA | TRBJ2-7 | NA | 13 | TRBV4-1
CASRKRANYGYTF | TGTGCCAGTAGGAAGAGAGCTAACTATGGCTACACCTTC | NA | TRBJ1-2 | NA | 13 | TRBV19
CASSFRQGANRQPQHF | TGTGCCAGCAGTTTCCGCCAGGGGGCGAATCGTCAGCCCCAGCATTTT | TRBD1 | TRBJ1-5 | NA | 16 | TRBV27